Following are 10 T cell receptor beta chains from one sample sequenced in a study of blood T cells in healthy people across ages. PCR was performed a second time for about 7 to 12 cycles using a sample-barcoded 5' primer and a J-beta primer mix. TCRdb passed the 5' RACE reads through MiXCR, listing each CDR3 protein once. The data hold roughly 730,000 distinct CDR3 sequences, with around three fifths observed a single time. Sequenced: blood. These receptors came from a man aged 35 to 55 in good health.

This clonotype was detected only a few times. V is TRBV6-1 and J is TRBJ2-1, with 10 bases lining up with TRBD2. Germline V gene sequence: CDR1 MNHNS, CDR2 SASEGT. This CDR3 is built from 15 residues. V shed 7 bases and J 8 bases; nucleotides not matched to a gene: 11. As DNA, the CDR3 is TGTGCCAGCACCCGCTTGAGCGGGGGGGCATATGAGCAGTTCTTC. Translated: CASTRLSGGAYEQFF.

Only a few counts were recorded for this clonotype. This chain connects TRBV5-1 to TRBJ2-7; 9 bases line up with TRBD2. The trim removed 0 bases at V and 2 bases at J, leaving 3 bases unmatched. Germline CDR1 reads SGHRS; CDR2 reads YFSETQ. CDR3 size: 15 residues. CDR3 loop: CASSLDGTSTYEQYF. The CDR3 DNA reads as TGCGCCAGCAGCTTGGACGGGACTAGCACCTACGAGCAGTACTTC.

Comment on this clonotype: Its ends do not fully match the called genes, so a read error is possible. The gene calls are TRBV7-9 and TRBJ1-2; a weak D match, TRBD1 (5 bases). The germline gives CDR1 SEHNR, CDR2 FQNEAQ (reference sequence). This CDR3 contains 18 residues. CDR3 residues: CASSLPTGTSPAGHGYTF. The CDR3 bases are TGTGCTAGCAGCCTCCCTACTGGGACCTCACCCGCTGGGCATGGCTACACCTTC.

This sequence joins TRBV20-1 and TRBJ2-7; tentative D call: TRBD1 (6 bases). Deletions cut 5 bases from V and 2 bases from J, with 10 bases between. Germline V gives CDR1 DFQATT, CDR2 SNEGSKA (reference sequence). The CDR3 runs to 12 residues. The CDR3 here is CSAYGQTYEQYF. As DNA, the CDR3 is TGCAGTGCTTATGGACAGACCTACGAGCAGTACTTC.

The rearrangement links TRBV7-6 to TRBJ2-1; perhaps TRBD2 as D (7 bases). This CDR3 has 16 amino acids. In germline, CDR1 is SGHVS, CDR2 FNYEAQ. The V end was cut by 1 base, the J end by 10 bases, with 20 bases between. The CDR3 is CASSLGRGAASGEQFF. The CDR3 coding sequence is TGTGCCAGCAGCTTAGGCCGGGGGGCGGCATCTGGAGAGCAGTTCTTC.

This clonotype was counted ten times or more. The gene calls are TRBV7-2 and TRBJ2-3; D perhaps matches TRBD2 (6 bases). V was pared by 5 bases and J by 3 bases, with 9 bases between. This CDR3 has 13 residues. Germline V gene lookup returns CDR1 SGHTA and CDR2 FQGNSA. CDR3 DNA: TGTGCCAGCAGCGCCGGGGGAACAGATACGCAGTATTTT. It is translated as CASSAGGTDTQYF.

The V and J genes are TRBV7-9 and TRBJ2-5; 8 bases agree with TRBD1. CDR3 length: 15 amino acids. The germline V gene encodes CDR1 SEHNR and CDR2 FQNEAQ (reference sequence). V dropped 5 bases and J dropped 2; count of bases not matched to a gene: 7. DNA of the CDR3: TGTGCCAGCAGCAGGACAGGGATTGGGCAAGAGACCCAGTACTTC. Amino acid sequence: CASSRTGIGQETQYF.

This chain uses TRBV6-5 with TRBJ2-7, with TRBD1 matching 7 bases. The tail of the sequence fits TRBJ2-5 better, so the J call may be wrong. This CDR3 spans 14 amino acids. Germline CDR1 MNHEY, CDR2 SVGAGI. The CDR3 DNA follows: TGTGCCAGCAGCACGACAGGGAGTTTGGAGACCCAGTACTTC. Its protein is CASSTTGSLETQYF.

This clonotype has a single count. This chain joins TRBV24-1 and TRBJ2-3; 9 bases fit TRBD2. J lost 1 base, V lost 5 bases, and 0 bases had no gene match. This CDR3 has 14 amino acids. Germline CDR1 KGHDR, CDR2 SFDVKD. DNA for the CDR3: TGTGCCACCAGTGCTAGCGGGGGCACAGATACGCAGTATTTT. Translation: CATSASGGTDTQYF.

The gene calls are TRBV24-1 and TRBJ2-5, with 11 bases fitting TRBD2. V dropped 0 bases and J dropped 11; count of bases not matched to a gene: 16. The CDR3 runs to 18 residues. Per the germline V gene, CDR1 is KGHDR and CDR2 is SFDVKD. CDR3 sequence (DNA): TGTGCCACCAGTGATTTGCCACGGGGGACTAGCGGTTACAATGAGCAGTACTTC. As protein: CATSDLPRGTSGYNEQYF.